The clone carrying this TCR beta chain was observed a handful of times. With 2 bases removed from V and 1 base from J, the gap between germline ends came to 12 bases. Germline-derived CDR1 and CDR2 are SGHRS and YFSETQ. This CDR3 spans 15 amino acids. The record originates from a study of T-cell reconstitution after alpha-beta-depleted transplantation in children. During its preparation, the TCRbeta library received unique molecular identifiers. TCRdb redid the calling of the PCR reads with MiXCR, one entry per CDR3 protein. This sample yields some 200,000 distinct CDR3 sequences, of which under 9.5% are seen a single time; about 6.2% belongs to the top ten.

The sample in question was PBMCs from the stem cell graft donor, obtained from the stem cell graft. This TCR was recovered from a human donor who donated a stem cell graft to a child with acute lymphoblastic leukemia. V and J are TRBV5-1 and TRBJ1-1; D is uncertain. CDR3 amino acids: CASSLASAANTEAFF. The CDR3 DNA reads TGCGCCAGCAGCTTAGCTTCGGCCGCGAACACTGAAGCTTTCTTT.